This T cell receptor (beta chain) was sequenced in a study of T cell responses to AZD1222 COVID-19 vaccine. Regarding the study as a whole: Donors in the cohort were predominantly white British and more often female, and clonal diversity was possibly underestimated. Nearly half of the spike-specific TCRs reportedly recognize variant regions that carry no mutations.

The germline V gene encodes CDR1 SGHNT and CDR2 YYREEE (reference sequence). Losses at the gene ends were 4 bases for V and 2 bases for J; bases not matched to a gene: 4. This CDR3 has 14 residues. Concerning this clone: The antigen is not known.

Using immunoSEQ multiplex PCR, the repertoire was profiled, and TCRdb retains in-frame clones only, with some absent. Among some 150,000 clones listed, roughly 90% were seen once. Sample: peripheral blood, taken 28 days after the second AZD1222 dose. The rearrangement joins TRBV5-4 to TRBJ2-5; 8 bases map to TRBD2. This TCR was sampled from an adult who received the AZD1222 COVID-19 vaccine. Written as DNA, the CDR3 is TGTGCCAGCAGCCTCAGACTAGCGCAAGAGACCCAGTACTTC. Translated, it gives CASSLRLAQETQYF.